This T cell receptor beta chain was identified during a study of shared clonotypes between healthy human individuals. General study results and limits: An anticipated effect of sequencing depth on clonotype sharing among donors was recognized.

Libraries were prepared by immunoSEQ multiplex PCR; TCRdb keeps only in-frame clonotypes and omits some of them. The sample lists some 1.5 million clones; 95% to 99% were seen once. This CDR3 is 15 amino acids long. Germline loops: CDR1 LNHDA, CDR2 SQIVND (reference sequence). V lost 4 bases to trimming and J lost 4 bases; unmatched junction nucleotides: 4. To note about this clone: Its target is not known.

This TCR was recovered from a man aged 25 to 45 in good health. The chain joins TRBV19 to TRBJ2-1, with 10 bases that match TRBD1. The material sequenced was naive CD4+ T cells sorted from blood. Subset in this sample: CD45RA+ positively selected. The CDR3 is CASSNLGQGYNEQFF. The DNA of the CDR3 is TGTGCCAGTAGTAATTTGGGACAGGGGTACAATGAGCAGTTCTTC.